This entry concerns a single T cell receptor beta chain. After removal of 2 bases from V and 2 bases from J, the junction contained 5 bases not matched to a gene. CDR1 and CDR2 (germline): SGHNT, YYREEE (reference sequence). This CDR3 is 16 amino acids long. This sample is drawn from a study of blood T cell repertoires in COVID-19. In terms of age and location, participants ranged from roughly 18 to 89 years and lived in approximately 24 US areas. Participants' reported clinical history set cohort assignment. The study counted Cohort 3 donors as recovered given two negative PCRs, clearance, or symptom resolution. In the original analysis: Amplification from reference gene primers served as the basis for estimated nucleated cell counts. Here immunoSEQ multiplex PCR was the method, and the copy in TCRdb shows in-frame clones only, minus some. That table furnishes V, J and clone size, whereas the DNA furnished D and trimming. Of about 120,000 clones in the sample, 84% were seen once.

Material: PBMCs or T cells enriched from blood (not recorded which). This chain connects TRBV5-4 to TRBJ2-5, with TRBD2 matching over 11 bases. The source of this sequence is a woman in her thirties who had recovered from COVID-19. The CDR3 protein is CASSLPTSGAQETQYF. CDR3 DNA sequence: TGTGCCAGCAGCTTACCGACTAGCGGGGCGCAAGAGACCCAGTACTTC.